Listed here are 2 T cell receptor beta chains from one sample, sequenced in a study of blood T cell repertoires in COVID-19. TCRdb's copy holds only in-frame clones and misses some; the assay was immunoSEQ multiplex PCR. Seen here are approximately 240,000 clones, 83% observed once, and the top ten hold more than 5%. The sample comprised peripheral blood. Receptors were obtained from a human donor in a cohort sampled during active COVID-19.

This chain connects TRBV19 to TRBJ2-7, with 7 bases identical to TRBD1. The germline CDR1 and CDR2 sequences are LNHDA and SQIVND (reference sequence). The ends lost 7 bases at V and 3 bases at J; junction bases unmatched: 9. The CDR3 is made up of 14 amino acids. CDR3 sequence (DNA): TGTGCCAGTACCAACCCGGGACAGAGCTACGAGCAGTACTTC. Translation: CASTNPGQSYEQYF.

This clone occurred once. The chain carries TRBV5-1 and TRBJ1-2, with D possibly matching TRBD1 (6 bases). CDR3 length: 12 residues. V was shortened by 0 bases and J by 6 bases, with 6 bases between the two germline ends. Germline CDR1 reads SGHRS; CDR2 reads YFSETQ. The CDR3, as DNA: TGCGCCAGCAGCTTGGGGACAGATGGCTACACCTTC. Protein: CASSLGTDGYTF. The variable domain in full, with the rest retrieved from reference TRBV5-1 and TRBJ1-2, is KAGVTQTPRYLIKTRGQQVTLSCSPISGHRSVSWYQQTPGQGLQFLFEYFSETQRNKGNFPGRFSGRQFSNSRSEMNVSTLELGDSALYLCASSLGTDGYTFGSGTRLTVV.